This is a list of T cell receptor beta chains from one sample in a study of T cell responses to AZD1222 COVID-19 vaccine. Produced via immunoSEQ multiplex PCR; TCRdb's table is partial and in-frame only. Found here are under 150,000 clones, about 86% of them singletons; the top ten hold about a tenth. The sequencing used peripheral blood, collected on day 0 of AZD1222 vaccination. The receptor set was obtained from an adult in good health. Both conserved end residues are part of each CDR3. A D gene is named only where the DNA matches it firmly.

D gene: NA
J gene: TRBJ2-7
V gene: TRBV5-1
CDR3 DNA: TGCGCCAGCAGCTTGGGGGGCTACGAGCAGTACTTC
CDR3 protein: CASSLGGYEQYF

D gene: TRBD1
J gene: TRBJ1-4
V gene: TRBV2
CDR3 DNA: TGTGCCAGCAGTGTCCCCATGACAGGGCCCTTTGAAAAACTGTTTTTT
CDR3 protein: CASSVPMTGPFEKLFF

D gene: NA
J gene: TRBJ1-1
V gene: TRBV6-5
CDR3 DNA: TGTGCCAGCAGTTACTCGATCGAGCACACTGAAGCTTTCTTT
CDR3 protein: CASSYSIEHTEAFF

D gene: NA
J gene: TRBJ1-2
V gene: TRBV4-3
CDR3 DNA: TGCGCCAGCAGCCAAGGACAACAGGATAACTATGGCTACACCTTC
CDR3 protein: CASSQGQQDNYGYTF

D gene: TRBD1
J gene: TRBJ1-1
V gene: TRBV29-1
CDR3 DNA: TGCAGCGTCGAATTCCAGGGGGGGAACACTGAAGCTTTCTTT
CDR3 protein: CSVEFQGGNTEAFF

D gene: NA
J gene: TRBJ2-2
V gene: TRBV5-1
CDR3 DNA: TGCGCCAGCAGGGGGCGTAGCGGGAACACCGGGGAGCTGTTTTTT
CDR3 protein: CASRGRSGNTGELFF

D gene: TRBD1
J gene: TRBJ2-2
V gene: TRBV9
CDR3 DNA: TGTGCCAGCAGCCCCCTGACAGGGACGGGCACCGGGGAGCTGTTTTTT
CDR3 protein: CASSPLTGTGTGELFF

D gene: TRBD1
J gene: TRBJ1-5
V gene: TRBV18
CDR3 DNA: TGTGCCAGCTCACCTTCGACAGGGAATCAGCCCCAGCATTTT
CDR3 protein: CASSPSTGNQPQHF

D gene: TRBD1
J gene: TRBJ1-5
V gene: TRBV18
CDR3 DNA: TGTGCCAGCTCACTCGGGACAGCCGATAGCAATCAGCCCCAGCATTTT
CDR3 protein: CASSLGTADSNQPQHF

D gene: TRBD1
J gene: TRBJ1-1
V gene: TRBV5-8
CDR3 DNA: TGTGCCAGCCCCAGGGGGGCCAGAGAAAACACTGAAGCTTTCTTT
CDR3 protein: CASPRGARENTEAFF

D gene: NA
J gene: TRBJ2-2
V gene: TRBV10-3
CDR3 DNA: TGTGCCATCAGTGACGCAACAGACTTCCTCACCGGGGAGCTGTTTTTT
CDR3 protein: CAISDATDFLTGELFF

D gene: TRBD1
J gene: TRBJ1-6
V gene: TRBV18
CDR3 DNA: TGTGCCAGCTCACCAAGGACAGGTGAAAATTCACCCCTCCACTTT
CDR3 protein: CASSPRTGENSPLHF

D gene: NA
J gene: TRBJ2-7
V gene: TRBV19
CDR3 DNA: TGTGCCAGTAGTATAGTTTCCAGGGGTCACTACGAGCAGTACTTC
CDR3 protein: CASSIVSRGHYEQYF